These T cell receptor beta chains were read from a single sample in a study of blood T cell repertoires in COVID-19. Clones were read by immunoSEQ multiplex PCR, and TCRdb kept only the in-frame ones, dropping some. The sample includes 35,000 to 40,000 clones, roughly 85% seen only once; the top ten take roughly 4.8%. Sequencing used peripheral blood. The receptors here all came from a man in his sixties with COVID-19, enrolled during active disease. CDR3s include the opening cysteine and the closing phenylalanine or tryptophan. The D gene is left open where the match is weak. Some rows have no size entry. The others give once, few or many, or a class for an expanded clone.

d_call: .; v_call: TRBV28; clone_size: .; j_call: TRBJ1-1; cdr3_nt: TGTGCCAGCAGCGGGGGACTTGGTACTGAAGCTTTCTTT; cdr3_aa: CASSGGLGTEAFF
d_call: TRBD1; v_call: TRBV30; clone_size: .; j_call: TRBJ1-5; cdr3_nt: TGTGCCTGTAACAGGGGAGGTCAGCCCCAGCATTTT; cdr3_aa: CACNRGGQPQHF
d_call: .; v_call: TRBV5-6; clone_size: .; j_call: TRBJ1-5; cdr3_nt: TGTGCCAGCAGCTCAGGGGTGCGTCAGCCCCAGCATTTT; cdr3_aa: CASSSGVRQPQHF
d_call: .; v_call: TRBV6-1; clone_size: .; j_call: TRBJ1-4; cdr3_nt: TGTGCCAGCAGTGAGGACTACGGGATTCTGGGGGAAAAACTGTTTTTT; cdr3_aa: CASSEDYGILGEKLFF
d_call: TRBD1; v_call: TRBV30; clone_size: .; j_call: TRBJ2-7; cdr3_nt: TGTGCCTGGAATTCCCAGGGGGCAGGGGAGCAGTACTTC; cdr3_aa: CAWNSQGAGEQYF
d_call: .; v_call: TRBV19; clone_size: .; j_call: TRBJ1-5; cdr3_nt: TGTGCCAGTAGTATAGATCCAGGACAGCAAAATCAGCCCCAGCATTTT; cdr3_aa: CASSIDPGQQNQPQHF
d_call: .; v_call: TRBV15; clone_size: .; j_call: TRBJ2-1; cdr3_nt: TGTGCCACCGCCCCCGGGACTCCCTCCTACAATGAGCAGTTCTTC; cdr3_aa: CATAPGTPSYNEQFF
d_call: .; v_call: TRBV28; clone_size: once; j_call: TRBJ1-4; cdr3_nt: TGTGCCAGCAGTTTCGGAGATCGGACTAATGAAAAACTGTTTTTT; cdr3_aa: CASSFGDRTNEKLFF
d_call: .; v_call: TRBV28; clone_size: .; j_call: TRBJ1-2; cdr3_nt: TGTGCCAGCAGTTTTGGGAGGGGCGACTATGGCTACACCTTC; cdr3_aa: CASSFGRGDYGYTF
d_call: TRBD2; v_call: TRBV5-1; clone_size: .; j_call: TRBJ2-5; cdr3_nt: TGCGCCAGCAGCCCCGGACTAGCGGACCCGGGGGAGACCCAGTACTTC; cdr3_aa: CASSPGLADPGETQYF
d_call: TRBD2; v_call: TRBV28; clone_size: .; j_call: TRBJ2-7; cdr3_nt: TGTGCCAGCAATAGCGCTAGCGGGTTCTGGAACGAGCAGTACTTC; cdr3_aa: CASNSASGFWNEQYF
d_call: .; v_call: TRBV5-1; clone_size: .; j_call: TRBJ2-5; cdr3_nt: TGCGCCAGCAGCTTGGCCCCCGGGACAATGAGGCAAGAGACCCAGTACTTC; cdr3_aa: CASSLAPGTMRQETQYF
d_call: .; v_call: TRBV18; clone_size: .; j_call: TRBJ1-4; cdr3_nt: TGTGCCAGCGCCGGGAAACGACTGTTTTTT; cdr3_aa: CASAGKRLFF
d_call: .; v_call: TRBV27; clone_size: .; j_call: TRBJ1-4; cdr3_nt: TGTGCCAGCAGTTTATCTCAGGGCTATAATGAAAAACTGTTTTTT; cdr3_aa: CASSLSQGYNEKLFF
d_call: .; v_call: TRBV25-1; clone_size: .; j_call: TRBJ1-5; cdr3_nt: TGTGCCAGCAGTGAGTCCAGGGTTGGTCAGCCCCAGCATTTT; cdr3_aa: CASSESRVGQPQHF
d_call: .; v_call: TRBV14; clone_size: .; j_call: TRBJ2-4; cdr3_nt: TGTGCCAGCAGCCAAGGCGGACAGCTTACCCAGTACTTC; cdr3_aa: CASSQGGQLTQYF
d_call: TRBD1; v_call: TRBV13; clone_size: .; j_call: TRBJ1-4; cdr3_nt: TGTGCCAGCAGCCTCCGGGACAGTAAAGAAAAACTGTTTTTT; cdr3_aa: CASSLRDSKEKLFF
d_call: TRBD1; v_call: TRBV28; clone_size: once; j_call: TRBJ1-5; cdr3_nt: TGTGCCAGCAGGTCAGGGGGCGTCGGCAATCAGCCCCAGCATTTT; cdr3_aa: CASRSGGVGNQPQHF
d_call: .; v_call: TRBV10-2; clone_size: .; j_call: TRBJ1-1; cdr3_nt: TGCGCCAGCGGAGGGACCATGAACACTGAAGCTTTCTTT; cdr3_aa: CASGGTMNTEAFF
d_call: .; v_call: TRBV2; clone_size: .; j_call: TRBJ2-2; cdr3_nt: TGTGCCACCTCGCGGGGCGCGAACACCGGGGAGCTGTTTTTT; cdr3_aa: CATSRGANTGELFF
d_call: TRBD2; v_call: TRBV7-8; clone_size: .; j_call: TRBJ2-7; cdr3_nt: TGTGCCAGCAGCTTAGGAAGCGGGAGGGGATACGAGCAGTACTTC; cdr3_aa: CASSLGSGRGYEQYF
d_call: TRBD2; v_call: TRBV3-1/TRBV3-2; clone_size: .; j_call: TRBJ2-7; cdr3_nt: TGTGCCAGCAGCCTCTCGACTCGCGGGAGTACCCACGAGCAGTACTTC; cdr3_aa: CASSLSTRGSTHEQYF
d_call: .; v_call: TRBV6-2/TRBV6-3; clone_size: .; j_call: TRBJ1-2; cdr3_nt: TGTGCCAGCAGTTACCGGGGTCCCTATGGCTACACCTTC; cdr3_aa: CASSYRGPYGYTF
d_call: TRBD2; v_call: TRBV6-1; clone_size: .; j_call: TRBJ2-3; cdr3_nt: TGTGCCAGCAGTGACAGGGGACTAGGAGATACGCAGTATTTT; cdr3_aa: CASSDRGLGDTQYF
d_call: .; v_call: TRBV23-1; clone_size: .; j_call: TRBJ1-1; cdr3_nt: TGCGCCAGCGCGGGGGGGGAAGGAGAAACTGAAGCTTTCTTT; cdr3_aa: CASAGGEGETEAFF
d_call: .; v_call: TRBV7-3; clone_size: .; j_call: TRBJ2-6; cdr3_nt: TGTGCCAGCAGCTTGTTCGGGTCTGGGGCCAACGTCCTGACTTTC; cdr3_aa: CASSLFGSGANVLTF
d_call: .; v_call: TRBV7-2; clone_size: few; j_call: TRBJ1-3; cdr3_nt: TGTGCCAGCAGCTTACAGCGGGGCTCTGGAAACACCATATATTTT; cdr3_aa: CASSLQRGSGNTIYF